The clone carrying this T cell receptor beta chain was picked up one time. Relative to the germline gene, one junction end is altered; a read error may explain this. This entry is derived from a study of tumor-infiltrating lymphocytes in primary liver carcinoma. Germline DNA was also extracted, and blood RNA was taken from unsorted whole blood. The template, about 550 ng total RNA, yielded TCR beta cDNA made with a constant-region primer. Sequencing libraries for TCR beta derived from three nested multiplex PCR rounds that used slightly modified ARM-PCR. TRBV1-TRBV30 forward primers paired with a C-beta reverse primer drove the first two PCR rounds, roughly 10 cycles each. TCRdb recomputed calls from the multiplex PCR reads with MiXCR, one row per CDR3 protein. This repertoire shows more than 150,000 distinct CDR3 sequences, about 60% found once; its top ten account for about 72%. The CDR3 runs to 18 residues. CDR1 MNHNS and CDR2 SASEGT come from the germline V gene.

This receptor was identified in a man aged 40-49 years with primary liver carcinoma and hepatitis B virus infection. The sample taken for sequencing was peripheral blood. The rearrangement links TRBV6-1 to TRBJ1-3; D not resolved. DNA for the CDR3: TGTGCCAGCAGTGAAGAGGCCCTGCGCCCAGCCCATGGACACACCATATATTTT. Translated, it gives CASSEEALRPAHGHTIYF.